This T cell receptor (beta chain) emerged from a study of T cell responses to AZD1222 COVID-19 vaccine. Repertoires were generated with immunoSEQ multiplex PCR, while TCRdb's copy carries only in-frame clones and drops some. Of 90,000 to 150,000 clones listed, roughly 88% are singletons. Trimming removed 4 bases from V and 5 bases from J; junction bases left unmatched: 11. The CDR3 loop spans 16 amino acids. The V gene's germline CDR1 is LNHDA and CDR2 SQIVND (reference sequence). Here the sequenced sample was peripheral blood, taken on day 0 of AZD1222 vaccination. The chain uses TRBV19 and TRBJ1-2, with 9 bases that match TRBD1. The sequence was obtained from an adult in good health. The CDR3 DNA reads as TGTGCCAGTAGTACCGGACAGGGGACACCGGATTATGGCTACACCTTC. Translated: CASSTGQGTPDYGYTF.